Following are 20 T cell receptor beta chains from one sample sequenced in a study of cytomegalovirus exposure and HLA in healthy donors. Primers for the PCR totalled 60 Vbeta and 13 Jbeta. Sequencing used immunoSEQ multiplex PCR; TCRdb keeps in-frame clones, though not all of them. The sample shows 150,000 to 200,000 clones, over 80% of them seen only once. Sample: PBMCs. The receptor source for this set is a man in his fifties in good health and CMV-seropositive.

About this clone itself: The same CDR3 can be traced to other DNA sequences in this sample. This CDR3 reads CASSIGGETQYF. CDR3 sequence (DNA): TGTGCCAGTAGTATAGGAGGGGAGACCCAGTACTTC. This chain joins TRBV19 and TRBJ2-5; D possibly corresponds to TRBD2 (5 bases). This CDR3 comprises 12 residues. V was pared by 1 base and J by 5 bases, with 5 bases between. Germline-derived CDR1 and CDR2 are LNHDA and SQIVND (reference sequence). Using reference TRBV19 and TRBJ2-5 for the parts outside the CDR3, the full variable domain is DGGITQSPKYLFRKEGQNVTLSCEQNLNHDAMYWYRQDPGQGLRLIYYSQIVNDFQKGDIAEGYSVSREKKESFPLTVTSAQKNPTAFYLCASSIGGETQYFGPGTRLLVL.

This clone has just a few counts. In nucleotides, the CDR3 is TGTGCCAGCAGTCTGACAGGGGCGCGCCACCCTGACCACTACAATGAGCAGTTCTTC. Residues: CASSLTGARHPDHYNEQFF. This rearrangement joins TRBV27 to TRBJ2-1; 8 bases align to TRBD1. Trimming removed 5 bases from V and 3 bases from J; junction bases left unmatched: 18. Germline CDR1 MNHEY, CDR2 SMNVEV (reference sequence). The CDR3 length is 19 residues.

CDR3 bases: TGTGCCAGCAGCGTAACATGGGGAGGGGTCGAGCAGTACTTC. Encoded protein: CASSVTWGGVEQYF. This chain joins TRBV9 and TRBJ2-7; 7 bases map to TRBD2. Germline loops: CDR1 SGDLS, CDR2 YYNGEE. V shed 1 base, J shed 6 bases, and the junction held 7 bases outside the gene matches. The CDR3 totals 14 residues.

Comment on this clone: The junction departs from the called germline gene at one end, perhaps through a read error. V gene TRBV7-9 combines with J gene TRBJ1-5, with D possibly matching TRBD1 (6 bases). CDR3 length: 15 residues. CDR1 and CDR2 from the germline V gene are SEHNR and FQNEAQ (reference sequence). Here the CDR3 DNA reads TGTTCCAGCAGCCAGGGGACGTCTAGCAATCAGCCCCAGCATTTT. Protein product: CSSSQGTSSNQPQHF.

CDR3 in amino acids: CASSLVTGRETQYF. CDR3 sequence (DNA): TGTGCCAGCAGCTTAGTTACGGGGAGGGAGACCCAGTACTTC. The chain uses TRBV7-9 and TRBJ2-5; D may be TRBD2 (6 bases). Germline V CDR1 and CDR2: SEHNR, FQNEAQ (reference sequence). CDR3 length: 14 residues. V was clipped by 1 base and J by 5 bases, with 11 bases between them.

This sequence joins TRBV19 and TRBJ2-3, with 11 bases fitting TRBD2. V gave up 6 bases and J gave up 8 bases; unmatched junction bases: 4. Per the germline V gene, CDR1 is LNHDA and CDR2 is SQIVND (reference sequence). This CDR3 has 13 residues. CDR3: CASSLGTSGTQYF. DNA for the CDR3: TGTGCCAGTAGCCTCGGGACTAGCGGTACGCAGTATTTT.

V and J are TRBV28 and TRBJ2-1; 15 nucleotides agree with TRBD2. Germline CDR1 and CDR2: MDHEN and SYDVKM. This CDR3 is built from 17 residues. With V trimmed by 5 bases and J by 5 bases, 7 bases remained unmatched. This chain's CDR3 is CASSTGLAGGVHNEQFF. CDR3 in DNA: TGTGCCAGCAGTACGGGACTAGCGGGAGGAGTCCACAATGAGCAGTTCTTC.

The CDR3 protein is CASMRDRLETQYF. CDR3 DNA sequence: TGTGCCAGCATGAGGGACAGGTTGGAGACCCAGTACTTC. The chain uses TRBV2 and TRBJ2-5; TRBD1 matches at 8 bases. Germline V gene lookup returns CDR1 SNHLY and CDR2 FYNNEI. CDR3 length: 13 residues. The junction had 6 bases not matched to a gene; V was cut back by 7 bases and J by 5 bases.

V gene TRBV18 combines with J gene TRBJ2-3; 9 bases agree with TRBD1. CDR1 and CDR2 from the germline V gene are KGHSH and LQKENI. V was clipped by 6 bases and J by 0 bases; unmatched bases: 1. The CDR3 consists of 14 residues. DNA of the CDR3: TGTGCCAGCTCTGGGACAGGGAGCACAGATACGCAGTATTTT. Translation gives CASSGTGSTDTQYF.

This clone was seen more than once but under ten times. The gene calls are TRBV5-6 and TRBJ2-5, with D perhaps TRBD1 (6 bases). Trimming shortened V by 0 bases and J by 8 bases, and 20 bases separated the two germline ends. From germline, CDR1 is SGHDT and CDR2 YYEEEE. There are 16 residues in the CDR3. CDR3 protein: CASSLVTGSPDSTQYF. CDR3 bases: TGTGCCAGCAGCTTGGTAACAGGGAGCCCTGACTCCACCCAGTACTTC.

Details on this clone: The conserved phenylalanine or tryptophan is not found at the CDR3 terminus, so this likely reflects a read error. This chain joins TRBV25-1 and TRBJ2-7; 10 bases fit TRBD1. The CDR3 is 13 residues long. CDR1 is MGHDK and CDR2 is SYGVNS in the germline V gene. The V and J ends lost 6 bases and 2 bases, in that order; junction bases with no gene match: 1. CDR3: CASRGQGAYEQYL. The CDR3 DNA reads as TGTGCCAGCAGAGGACAGGGGGCCTACGAGCAGTACCTC.

This clone came up a few times. This sequence joins TRBV27 and TRBJ2-1, with TRBD2 matching over 7 bases. The CDR3 length is 15 residues. The trim removed 2 bases at V and 6 bases at J, leaving 7 bases unmatched. The germline V gene encodes CDR1 MNHEY and CDR2 SMNVEV (reference sequence). Here the CDR3 DNA reads TGTGCCAGCAGTTTAGAGGGGTGGGGGGGCAATGAGCAGTTCTTC. Protein sequence: CASSLEGWGGNEQFF.

The chain has TRBV4-1 and TRBJ1-4; no clear D. Per the germline V gene, CDR1 is MGHRA and CDR2 is YSYEKL. V lost 4 bases and J lost 0, with 18 bases in between. This CDR3 comprises 18 residues. The CDR3 here is CASSLLLVLFATNEKLFF. In DNA form, the CDR3 reads TGCGCCAGCAGCCTCTTACTGGTGTTGTTTGCAACTAATGAAAAACTGTTTTTT.

The chain couples TRBV28 to TRBJ1-2; 7 bases match TRBD1. The CDR3 spans 16 residues. CDR1 is MDHEN and CDR2 is SYDVKM in the germline V gene. Germline trimming cut 7 bases from V and 2 bases from J; bases unmatched to any gene: 13. DNA of the CDR3: TGTGCCAGCAACAACAGACGACAGGGTATAAACTATGGCTACACCTTC. Residues: CASNNRRQGINYGYTF.

The genes are TRBV6-6 and TRBJ1-5; D gene ambiguous. Germline V CDR1 and CDR2: MNHNY, SVGAGI (reference sequence). This CDR3 is built from 13 residues. V lost 4 bases and J 4 bases, leaving 8 bases between the germline ends. The CDR3 reads CASSSEGNQPQHF. As DNA, the CDR3 is TGTGCCAGCAGTTCCGAGGGAAATCAGCCCCAGCATTTT.

This chain links TRBV10-3 with TRBJ2-7; 11 positions match TRBD1. The length of the CDR3 is 13 residues. V trimming: 11 bases; J trimming: 5 bases; junction bases outside the gene matches: 8. Germline assignment: CDR1 ENHRY and CDR2 SYGVKD. The CDR3 DNA is TGTGCCGTCTCGGGACAGGGGGTCCACGAGCAGTACTTC. Encoded protein: CAVSGQGVHEQYF.

V usage is TRBV25-1 and J usage is TRBJ2-5, with 12 bases identical to TRBD2. The CDR3 has 15 amino acids. Germline CDR1 is MGHDK and CDR2 is SYGVNS. The trim removed 4 bases at V and 2 bases at J, leaving 2 bases unmatched. The CDR3 nucleotides read TGTGCCAGCAGTGGACTAGCGGGGGATCAAGAGACCCAGTACTTC. Translated: CASSGLAGDQETQYF.

This chain links TRBV11-2 with TRBJ2-1, with D tentatively TRBD2 (7 bases). The CDR3 has 13 residues. The V and J ends lost 5 bases and 8 bases respectively, with 13 bases between them. CDR1 is SGHAT, CDR2 FQNNGV, per germline. CDR3 residues: CASSGGAEHEQFF. The CDR3 region has the DNA TGTGCCAGCAGCGGGGGGGCCGAACATGAGCAGTTCTTC.

CDR3 residues: CASSLRLAGAQETQYF. For the CDR3, the DNA is TGTGCCAGCAGCTTGCGTCTAGCGGGGGCTCAAGAGACCCAGTACTTC. The V and J genes are TRBV5-8 and TRBJ2-5; 10 positions match TRBD2. The length of the CDR3 is 16 residues. V shed 1 base and J 2 bases; nucleotides not matched to a gene: 5. The germline V gene has CDR1 SGHTS and CDR2 YDEGEE.

The chain has TRBV5-1 and TRBJ1-4, with a tentative D call TRBD1 (6 bases). CDR1 SGHRS and CDR2 YFSETQ come from the germline V gene. The CDR3 length is 15 residues. The V end was cut by 3 bases, the J end by 7 bases, with 16 bases between. The DNA for the CDR3 is TGCGCCAGCAGCTCGGACAGTCCGGGGGGTGAAAAACTGTTTTTT. It yields the protein CASSSDSPGGEKLFF.